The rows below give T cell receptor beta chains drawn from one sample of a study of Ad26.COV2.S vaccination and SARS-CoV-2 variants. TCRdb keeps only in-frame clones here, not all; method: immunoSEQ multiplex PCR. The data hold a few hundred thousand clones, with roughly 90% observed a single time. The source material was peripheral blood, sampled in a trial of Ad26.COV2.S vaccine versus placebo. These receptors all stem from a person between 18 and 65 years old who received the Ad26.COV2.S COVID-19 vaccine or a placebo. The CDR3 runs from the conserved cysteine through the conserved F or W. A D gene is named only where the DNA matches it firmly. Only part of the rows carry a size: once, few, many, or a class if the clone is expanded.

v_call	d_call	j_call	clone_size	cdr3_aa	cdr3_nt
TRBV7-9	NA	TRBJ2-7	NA	CASSLGPDYYEQYF	TGTGCCAGCAGCTTAGGGCCAGACTACTACGAGCAGTACTTC
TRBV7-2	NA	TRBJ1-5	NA	CASSLGGSGMNQPQHF	TGTGCCAGCAGCTTAGGAGGATCAGGAATGAATCAGCCCCAGCATTTT
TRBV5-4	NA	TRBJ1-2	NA	CASNRGEGPGYTF	TGTGCCAGCAACCGGGGGGAAGGCCCCGGCTACACCTTC
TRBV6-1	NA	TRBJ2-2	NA	CASSEFRGYVTGELFF	TGTGCCAGCAGTGAATTCAGGGGCTACGTTACCGGGGAGCTGTTTTTT
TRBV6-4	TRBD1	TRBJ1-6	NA	CAGPGTGPYNSPLHF	TGTGCCGGTCCCGGGACAGGGCCCTATAATTCACCCCTCCACTTT
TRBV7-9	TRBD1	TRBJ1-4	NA	CASSLRQGLKSPEKLFF	TGTGCCAGCAGCCTCAGACAGGGTCTGAAGTCACCTGAAAAACTGTTTTTT
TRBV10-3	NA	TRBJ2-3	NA	CAISDLGWTVTDTQYF	TGTGCCATCAGTGACCTCGGTTGGACGGTCACAGATACGCAGTATTTT
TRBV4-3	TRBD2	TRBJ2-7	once	CASSQDRTSGGREQYF	TGCGCCAGCAGCCAAGATAGGACTAGCGGGGGGCGGGAGCAGTACTTC
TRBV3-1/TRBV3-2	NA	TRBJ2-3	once	CASSQADTQYF	TGTGCCAGCAGCCAGGCAGATACGCAGTATTTT
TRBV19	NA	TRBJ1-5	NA	CASSADSGLNQPQHF	TGTGCCAGTAGTGCAGACAGCGGCCTCAATCAGCCCCAGCATTTT
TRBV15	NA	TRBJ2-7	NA	CATSLAGSYEQYF	TGTGCCACCAGCCTGGCAGGCTCTTACGAGCAGTACTTC
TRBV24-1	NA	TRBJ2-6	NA	CATSERGSFGANVLTF	TGTGCCACCAGTGAAAGGGGCAGCTTTGGGGCCAACGTCCTGACTTTC
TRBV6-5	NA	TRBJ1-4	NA	CASSRLEGGEKLFF	TGTGCCAGCAGCCGCCTGGAGGGTGGGGAAAAACTGTTTTTT
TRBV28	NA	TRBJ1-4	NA	CASSRDGFNEKLFF	TGTGCCAGCAGCCGGGACGGATTTAATGAAAAACTGTTTTTT
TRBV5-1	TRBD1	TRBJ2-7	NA	CASETGTGSYEQYF	TGCGCCAGCGAGACCGGGACAGGCTCCTACGAGCAGTACTTC
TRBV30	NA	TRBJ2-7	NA	CAWSELGAGGQYF	TGTGCCTGGAGCGAGTTAGGAGCAGGCGGGCAGTACTTC
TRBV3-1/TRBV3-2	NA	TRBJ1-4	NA	CASSPSRGSFEKLFF	TGTGCCAGCAGCCCTTCAAGGGGTTCATTCGAAAAACTGTTTTTT
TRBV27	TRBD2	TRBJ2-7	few	CASSLTGTSGFEQYF	TGTGCCAGCAGTCTTACCGGGACTAGCGGGTTCGAGCAGTACTTC
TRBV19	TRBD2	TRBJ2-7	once	CASRPRGGESHEQYF	TGTGCCAGTAGACCGCGGGGGGGCGAATCCCACGAGCAGTACTTC
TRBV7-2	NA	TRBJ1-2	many	CASSGSGGRQSTDYTF	TGTGCCAGCAGCGGAAGCGGAGGACGGCAGAGTACGGACTACACCTTC
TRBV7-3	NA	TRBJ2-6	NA	CASSLLPLGANVLTF	TGTGCCAGCAGCTTACTCCCTCTCGGGGCCAACGTCCTGACTTTC
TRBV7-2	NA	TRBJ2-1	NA	CASSITGYNEQFF	TGTGCCAGCAGCATCACTGGTTACAATGAGCAGTTCTTC
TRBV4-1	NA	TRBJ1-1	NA	CASSQDSIETEAFF	TGCGCCAGCAGCCAAGATTCTATCGAAACTGAAGCTTTCTTT
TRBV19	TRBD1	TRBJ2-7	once	CASSIRWGTGGIYEQYF	TGTGCCAGTAGTATACGTTGGGGGACAGGGGGCATCTACGAGCAGTACTTC
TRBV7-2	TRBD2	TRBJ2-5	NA	CASSLGPLAGGLQTQYF	TGTGCCAGCAGCTTGGGGCCTCTAGCGGGGGGGCTGCAGACCCAGTACTTC
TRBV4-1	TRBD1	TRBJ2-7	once	CASSQGQGVSYEQYF	TGCGCCAGCAGCCAAGGACAGGGGGTTTCCTACGAGCAGTACTTC
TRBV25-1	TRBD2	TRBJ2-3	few	CASSEMRGGQLDTQYF	TGTGCCAGCAGTGAAATGCGGGGGGGCCAATTAGATACGCAGTATTTT
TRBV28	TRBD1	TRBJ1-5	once	CASSLTGQGGGQPQHF	TGTGCCAGCAGTTTAACTGGACAGGGGGGTGGTCAGCCCCAGCATTTT
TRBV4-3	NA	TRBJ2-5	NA	CASSLKMHTPGGETQYF	TGCGCCAGCAGCCTAAAGATGCACACACCCGGAGGGGAGACCCAGTACTTC
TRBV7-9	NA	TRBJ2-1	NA	CASRRSWSYNEQFF	TGTGCCAGCCGCCGAAGTTGGTCCTACAATGAGCAGTTCTTC
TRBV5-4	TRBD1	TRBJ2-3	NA	CASSFYRGSTDTQYF	TGTGCCAGCAGCTTCTACAGGGGGAGCACAGATACGCAGTATTTT
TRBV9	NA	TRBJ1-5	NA	CASSVRGDRGQPQHF	TGTGCCAGCAGCGTAAGGGGGGATCGGGGTCAGCCCCAGCATTTT
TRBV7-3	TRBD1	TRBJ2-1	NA	CASSMDRVNEQFF	TGTGCCAGCAGCATGGACAGGGTCAATGAGCAGTTCTTC
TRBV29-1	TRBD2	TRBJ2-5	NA	CSKPGGAGGLKPQETQYF	TGCAGCAAACCTGGGGGAGCGGGGGGCCTGAAGCCCCAAGAGACCCAGTACTTC
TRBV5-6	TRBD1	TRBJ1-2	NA	CASSVQTGYPGYTF	TGTGCCAGCAGCGTACAGACAGGGTATCCTGGCTACACCTTC
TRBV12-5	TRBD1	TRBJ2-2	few	CASGFILTGTGYTGELFF	TGTGCTAGTGGTTTTATCCTAACCGGGACAGGGTATACCGGGGAGCTGTTTTTT
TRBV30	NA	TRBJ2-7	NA	CAWSVSRGRVSEQYF	TGTGCCTGGAGTGTATCCCGGGGCAGGGTTTCCGAGCAGTACTTC
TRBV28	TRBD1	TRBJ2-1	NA	CASRGTANNEQFF	TGTGCCAGCAGAGGGACAGCCAACAATGAGCAGTTCTTC
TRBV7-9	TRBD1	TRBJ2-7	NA	CASSLTGATLGEQYF	TGTGCCAGCAGCTTGACAGGGGCGACCCTCGGCGAGCAGTACTTC
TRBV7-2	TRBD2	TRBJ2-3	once	CASSFSPGSGGHLTQYF	TGTGCCAGCAGTTTTAGCCCGGGAAGCGGGGGCCACCTTACGCAGTATTTT
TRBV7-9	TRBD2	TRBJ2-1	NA	CASSSPGLAGFNEQFF	TGTGCCAGCAGCTCTCCGGGACTAGCGGGGTTCAATGAGCAGTTCTTC
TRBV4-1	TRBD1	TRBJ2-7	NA	CASSPGQGLPYEQYF	TGCGCCAGCAGCCCCGGACAGGGTCTACCCTACGAGCAGTACTTC